Detailed here is one T cell receptor beta chain. Primed by a sample-barcoded 5' primer and a J-beta primer mix, a second PCR proceeded for about 7 to 11 cycles. MiXCR, applied by TCRdb to the 5' RACE reads, yields one record per CDR3 protein. The table has about 1.4 million distinct CDR3 sequences, roughly 59% seen once. With 2 bases removed from V and 6 bases from J, the gap between germline ends came to 20 bases. The CDR3 has 16 residues. Per the germline V gene, CDR1 is DFQATT and CDR2 is SNEGSKA (reference sequence). The record originates from a study of blood T cells in healthy people across ages.

The receptor was isolated from a young man in good health. Input material: blood. The rearrangement links TRBV20-1 to TRBJ2-1, with D tentatively TRBD2 (7 bases). The CDR3, as DNA: TGCAGTGCTAGACCCACAGGGCGACTAGCCTCCAATGAGCAGTTCTTC. This gives the protein CSARPTGRLASNEQFF.